Detailed here is one T cell receptor (beta chain). The sample originates from a study of control samples from healthy donors and cancer patients. Data came from immunoSEQ multiplex PCR; TCRdb stores just in-frame clones and leaves some out. The table shows about 28,000 clones, with roughly 85% occurring only once. This CDR3 is 12 amino acids long. Trimming shortened V by 0 bases and J by 8 bases, and 7 bases separated the two germline ends. CDR1 and CDR2 from the germline V gene are KGHSH and LQKENI. The chain combines TRBV18 with TRBJ1-2; D gene ambiguous. The TCR was taken from a man in his 60s with head and neck cancer. The specimen was PBMCs. The CDR3 DNA is TGTGCCAGCTCACCACCGCGCGGGGGCTACACCTTC. It specifies CASSPPRGGYTF.